This record concerns one TCR beta chain sequence. These data are taken from a study of control samples from healthy donors and cancer patients. The germline V gene has CDR1 MNHNY and CDR2 SVGAGI (reference sequence). V was cut by 6 bases and J by 7 bases, with 4 bases left in between. The CDR3 covers 11 residues. Only in-frame clones appear in the TCRdb table, and some are missing; sequencing was by immunoSEQ multiplex PCR. Of fewer than 2,000 clones listed, around three quarters are singletons. V and J are TRBV6-6 and TRBJ1-6; D gene uncertain. Material for sequencing was formalin-fixed, paraffin-embedded tissue. The TCR sequence derives from a female donor with lung cancer. This CDR3 reads CASSRNSPLHF. In DNA form, the CDR3 reads TGTGCCAGCAGCCGAAATTCACCCCTCCACTTT.